A selection of T cell receptor beta chains follows, all from one sample in a study of beta chain features in type 1 diabetes. Clones were read by immunoSEQ multiplex PCR, and TCRdb kept only the in-frame ones, dropping some. The data hold 640,000 or so clones, with 13% observed a single time. Sequenced: naive CD4+ T cells from blood. The receptors originated from a man aged 18-30 years with type 1 diabetes. Each CDR3 is given without its conserved first and last residue. The size entry is marked missing in some rows and otherwise reads once, few, many or a size class.

>TRBV18|few|TRBJ2-7
ASSPPSDHEQY
>TRBV25-1|few|TRBJ1-6
ASSESRGDNSPLH
>TRBV9|.|TRBJ2-1
ASSVSGPSYNEQF
>TRBV7-9|few|TRBJ2-2
ASSAWWTGELF
>TRBV20-1|.|TRBJ1-1
SAPRGTEAF
>TRBV30|.|TRBJ1-2
AWSVPGLGYT
>TRBV19|few|TRBJ1-1
ASSTSDRFWTEAF
>TRBV19|few|TRBJ2-1
ASRRQGTLYNEQF
>TRBV18|few|TRBJ1-2
ASSPGRGQPYGYT
>TRBV19|.|TRBJ1-2
ASSINGPSPGYT
>TRBV15|.|TRBJ1-4
ATSREGEKLF
>TRBV7-3|few|TRBJ2-1
ASSLNALAGSGSYNEQF
>TRBV7-6|few|TRBJ2-7
ASSVGLPAYEQY
>TRBV7-9|few|TRBJ2-1
ASLRTSSYNEQF
>TRBV5-4|few|TRBJ2-1
ASSLEQYNEQF
>TRBV19|few|TRBJ2-1
ASSIGPLNDEQF
>TRBV30|.|TRBJ2-7
AWSLGQGVRYEQY